This T cell receptor beta chain comes out of a study of Tregs in tolerant kidney transplant recipients. CDR1 is MNHEY and CDR2 is SVGAGI in the germline V gene. Trimming removed 2 bases at V and 9 bases at J, with 11 bases between. This CDR3 is built from 14 residues. Concerning this clone itself: The antigen is undetermined. Other DNA sequences of this sample code for an identical CDR3.

Recipients received nonmyeloablative bone marrow transplants from related graft donors, with transient mixed chimerism. Unstimulated Tregs (CD4+CD25+CD127-) and CD4+CD25- non-Tregs were sorted from PBMCs. Clones were sequenced by immunoSEQ multiplex PCR, and TCRdb holds only the in-frame ones, with some missing. The table includes around 50,000 clones, 91% detected once. General study results and limits: For some patients, primers changed over time, blocking nucleotide-level comparison. Tolerant patients' donor-specific Tregs expanded beyond overall Tregs, suggesting antigen-driven growth.

V gene TRBV6-5 combines with J gene TRBJ1-6; D ambiguous. Sequenced material: CD8+ T cells from blood (PBMCs), taken 24 months after the transplant. This receptor was taken from a human patient who received a combined kidney and bone marrow transplant. Some T cells here may be from the graft donor. CDR3 sequence: CASSYVRSISPLHF. The CDR3 nucleotides are TGTGCCAGCAGTTACGTTAGAAGTATTTCACCCCTCCACTTT.